The table lists the clone carrying this TCR beta chain with a few counts. The antigen remains unidentified. These data are taken from a study of post-analysis software for immune sequencing data. Study as a whole: Multiple sclerosis in the patients followed relapsing-remitting, secondary progressive and progressive-relapsing courses.

Built from TCR beta cDNA, the libraries had unique molecular identifiers in them. Roughly 490,000 cDNA molecules came from 1 to 10 million T cells. Each CDR3 protein is one row after TCRdb ran MiXCR on the PCR reads. The sample carries 380,000 or so distinct CDR3 sequences, around 37% recorded once. Points from the study as a whole: Compared with controls, patients had more of five or six TRBV segments, including TRBV5-6, TRBV5-1 and TRBV20-1. Those samples that were prepared in the same batch co-clustered strongly by F measure. There was significantly lower normalized Chao1 diversity in multiple sclerosis patients than in controls.

V shed 4 bases and J shed 0 bases, with 16 bases lying between them. This CDR3 contains 16 residues. In germline, CDR1 is SGHKS, CDR2 YYEKEE (reference sequence). The rearrangement links TRBV5-5 to TRBJ1-1, with a tentative D call TRBD1 (5 bases). The clonotype was recovered from a girl aged 5 to 17 with multiple sclerosis. The sequenced sample consisted of blood. CDR3 coding DNA: TGTGCCAGCAGCGCCGCGGGGCTCAGAATGAACACTGAAGCTTTCTTT. Its protein product is CASSAAGLRMNTEAFF.